The rows below give T cell receptor beta chains drawn from one sample of a study of patients and donors after allogeneic stem cell transplantation. MiXCR was run by TCRdb on the RT-PCR reads, yielding one entry per CDR3 protein. The repertoire holds about a million distinct CDR3 sequences, with over 15% as singletons. Sample: blood, either unsorted or a sorted T cell fraction (not recorded which). The receptors were sampled from a human donor who was either an allogeneic HSCT recipient or a stem cell or donor lymphocyte infusion donor (not recorded which). It is not recorded whose cells these are; they may come from a transplant donor. CDR3s include the opening cysteine and the closing phenylalanine or tryptophan. Each record gives: D gene, J gene, V gene, clone size, CDR3 DNA, CDR3 protein. A D gene is named only where the DNA matches it firmly. Clone size is not always given. Where it is, it says once, few, many or a class for expanded clones.

- TRBJ1-3 TRBV3-1 - TGTGCCAGCAGCCAATCTGGACACGCGGGAAACACCATATATTTT CASSQSGHAGNTIYF
- TRBJ1-2 TRBV29-1 many TGCAGCGTTGAGAGCCGGGTCTATGGCTACACCTTC CSVESRVYGYTF
- TRBJ1-4 TRBV28 - TGTGCCAGCAGTTCGAGGGAACTGTTTTTT CASSSRELFF
- TRBJ1-6 TRBV6-5 few TGTGCCAGCAGTTTGGGGGGCGCGGGATCTAATTCACCCCTCCACTTT CASSLGGAGSNSPLHF
- TRBJ2-7 TRBV25-1 - TGTGCCAGCAGTGAGGGCAGGCTCTCCTACGAGCAGTACTTC CASSEGRLSYEQYF
TRBD2 TRBJ2-2 TRBV7-3 few TGTGCCAGCAGCCCCCAGCGGGGAGGATCCGGGGAGCTGTTTTTT CASSPQRGGSGELFF
- TRBJ1-1 TRBV9 few TGTGCCAGCAACTCCGAGGAGGGGAAAAGAATGAACACTGAAGCTTTCTTT CASNSEEGKRMNTEAFF
- TRBJ2-1 TRBV7-9 - TGTGCCAGCAGTCCCCAAGACCCGGAGCAGTTCTTC CASSPQDPEQFF
- TRBJ2-1 TRBV2 - TGTGCCAGCATGATAGGGTACAATGAGCAGTTCTTC CASMIGYNEQFF
- TRBJ2-1 TRBV5-1 - TGCGCCAGCAGCGAGGGGGTATCCAACTACAATGAGCAGTTCTTC CASSEGVSNYNEQFF
- TRBJ1-1 TRBV6-5 - TGTGCCAGCAGTTATAGGTCCAAAGCTTTCTTT CASSYRSKAFF
TRBD1 TRBJ1-2 TRBV6-5 many TGTGCCAGCAGTTACTCCGGGACAGGGGACTATGGCTACACCTTC CASSYSGTGDYGYTF
- TRBJ1-2 TRBV27 - TGTGCCGGGGTGGACAGCCTTAAAGCTAACTATGGCTACACCTTC CAGVDSLKANYGYTF
- TRBJ2-5 TRBV5-8 - TGTGCCAGCAGCTTGTCCAATCAGGGGCGGACCCAGTACTTC CASSLSNQGRTQYF
- TRBJ2-3 TRBV7-9 few TGTGCCAGCAGCGAGCGGAGAGTTGGCACAGATACGCAGTATTTT CASSERRVGTDTQYF
TRBD1 TRBJ2-5 TRBV7-8 - TGTGCCAGCAGCCTATTCGCGGGACAGGGTACGGCGACCCAGTACTTC CASSLFAGQGTATQYF
TRBD1 TRBJ1-5 TRBV12-3/TRBV12-4 many TGTGCCAGCAGTATGACAGGGGGGAATCAGCCCCAGCATTTT CASSMTGGNQPQHF
TRBD1 TRBJ1-5 TRBV20-1 few TGCAGTCAACAGGGGTTCAGCGGACAGCCCCAGCATTTT CSQQGFSGQPQHF
TRBD1 TRBJ2-7 TRBV5-6 - TGTGCCAGCAGCTTGGGTAAGGGGGCATGGGCCTCCTACGAGCAGTACTTC CASSLGKGAWASYEQYF
TRBD2 TRBJ2-1 TRBV6-1 few TGTGCCAGCAGTGAGTACGTTACTAGCGGGAAACGGTCCTACAATGAGCAGTTCTTC CASSEYVTSGKRSYNEQFF
- TRBJ2-7 TRBV5-1 few TGCGCCAGCAGCTTCGGGGGAGACACCTACGAGCAGTACTTC CASSFGGDTYEQYF
- TRBJ1-2 TRBV4-3 - TGCGCCAGCAGCCAAGATATAGGGCTCTATGGCTACACCTTC CASSQDIGLYGYTF